The text below deals with one TCR beta chain. The target antigen is unknown. These data are taken from a study of Ad26.COV2.S vaccination and SARS-CoV-2 variants. Study-wide results and caveats: CD8+ and CD4+ T cells specific for spike reportedly responded with substantial breadth after vaccination. Those who received the vaccine showed greater spike-specific TCR breadth than those given placebo.

Assay used: immunoSEQ multiplex PCR; TCRdb lists only in-frame clones, some missing. Here the sample spans roughly 450,000 clones, roughly 90% being singletons. V was pared by 6 bases and J by 5 bases, with 10 bases between. The CDR3 extends over 13 amino acids. Germline CDR1 reads LNHDA; CDR2 reads SQIVND (reference sequence). This sample's treatment: over 15 received Ad26.COV2.S at low or high dose, single or two shots; 5 received placebo; per-sample allocation not given. All samples were drawn on day 63, counting from the first vaccine or placebo injection. The sequence was collected from a person between 18 and 65 years old who received the Ad26.COV2.S COVID-19 vaccine or a placebo. The source was peripheral blood, collected in a trial of Ad26.COV2.S vaccine versus placebo. V gene TRBV19 combines with J gene TRBJ2-2; perhaps TRBD2 as D (5 bases). The CDR3 DNA sequence: TGTGCCAGTAGGAGGGTTGGGACCGGGGAGCTGTTTTTT. It codes for CASRRVGTGELFF.